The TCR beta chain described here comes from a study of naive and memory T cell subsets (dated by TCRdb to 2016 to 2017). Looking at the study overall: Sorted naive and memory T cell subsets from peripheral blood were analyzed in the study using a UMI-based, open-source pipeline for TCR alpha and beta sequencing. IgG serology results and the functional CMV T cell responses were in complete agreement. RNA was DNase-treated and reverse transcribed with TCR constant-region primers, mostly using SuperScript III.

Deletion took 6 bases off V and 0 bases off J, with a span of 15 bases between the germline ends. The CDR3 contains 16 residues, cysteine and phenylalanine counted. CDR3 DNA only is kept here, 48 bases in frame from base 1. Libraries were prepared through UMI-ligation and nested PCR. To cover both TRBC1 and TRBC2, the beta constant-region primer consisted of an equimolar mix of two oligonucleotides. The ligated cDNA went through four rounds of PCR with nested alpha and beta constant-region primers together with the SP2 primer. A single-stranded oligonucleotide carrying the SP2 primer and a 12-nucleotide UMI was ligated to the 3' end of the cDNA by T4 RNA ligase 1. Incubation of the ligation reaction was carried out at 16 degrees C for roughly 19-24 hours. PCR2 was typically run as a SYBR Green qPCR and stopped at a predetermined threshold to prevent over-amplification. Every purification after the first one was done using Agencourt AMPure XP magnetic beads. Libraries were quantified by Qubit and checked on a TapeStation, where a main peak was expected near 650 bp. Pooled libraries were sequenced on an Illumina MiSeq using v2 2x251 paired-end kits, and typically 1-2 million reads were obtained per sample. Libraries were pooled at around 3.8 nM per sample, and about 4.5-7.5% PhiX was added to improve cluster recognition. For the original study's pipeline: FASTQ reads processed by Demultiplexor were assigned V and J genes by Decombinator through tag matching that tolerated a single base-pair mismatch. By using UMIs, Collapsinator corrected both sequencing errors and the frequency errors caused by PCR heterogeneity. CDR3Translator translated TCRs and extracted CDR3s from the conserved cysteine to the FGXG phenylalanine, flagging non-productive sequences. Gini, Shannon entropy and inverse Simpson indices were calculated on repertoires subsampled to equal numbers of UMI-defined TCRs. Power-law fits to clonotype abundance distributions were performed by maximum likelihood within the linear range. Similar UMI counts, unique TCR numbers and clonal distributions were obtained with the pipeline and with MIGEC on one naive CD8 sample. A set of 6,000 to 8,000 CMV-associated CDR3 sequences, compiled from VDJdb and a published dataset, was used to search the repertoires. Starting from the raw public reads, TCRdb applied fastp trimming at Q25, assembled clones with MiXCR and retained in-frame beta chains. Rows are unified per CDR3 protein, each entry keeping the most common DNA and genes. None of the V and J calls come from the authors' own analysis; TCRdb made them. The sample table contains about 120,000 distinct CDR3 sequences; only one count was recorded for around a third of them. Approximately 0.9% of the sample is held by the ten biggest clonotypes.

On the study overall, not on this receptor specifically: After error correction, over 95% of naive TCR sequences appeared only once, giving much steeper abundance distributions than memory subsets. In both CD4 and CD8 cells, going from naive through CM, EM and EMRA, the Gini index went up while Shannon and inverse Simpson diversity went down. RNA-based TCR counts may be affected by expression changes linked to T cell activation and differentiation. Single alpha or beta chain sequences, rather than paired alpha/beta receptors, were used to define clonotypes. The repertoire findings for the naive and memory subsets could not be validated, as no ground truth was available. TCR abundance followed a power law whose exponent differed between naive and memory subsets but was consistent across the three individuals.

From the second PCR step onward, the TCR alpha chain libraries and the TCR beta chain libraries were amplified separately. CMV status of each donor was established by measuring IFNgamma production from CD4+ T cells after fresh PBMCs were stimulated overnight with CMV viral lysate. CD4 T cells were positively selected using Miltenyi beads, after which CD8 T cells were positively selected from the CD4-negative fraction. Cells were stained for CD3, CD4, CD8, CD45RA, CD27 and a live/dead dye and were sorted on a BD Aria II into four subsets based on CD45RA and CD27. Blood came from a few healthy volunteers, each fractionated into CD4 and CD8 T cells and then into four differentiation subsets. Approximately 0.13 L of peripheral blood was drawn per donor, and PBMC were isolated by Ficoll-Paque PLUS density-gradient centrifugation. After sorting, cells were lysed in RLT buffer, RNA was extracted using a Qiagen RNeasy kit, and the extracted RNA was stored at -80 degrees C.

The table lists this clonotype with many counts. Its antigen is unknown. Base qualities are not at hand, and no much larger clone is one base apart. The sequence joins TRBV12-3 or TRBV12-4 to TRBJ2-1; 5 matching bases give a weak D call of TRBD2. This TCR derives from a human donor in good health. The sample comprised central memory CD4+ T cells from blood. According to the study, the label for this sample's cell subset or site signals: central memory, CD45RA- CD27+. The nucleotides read TGTGCCAGCAGGTACCGTGGTGGGAGCTCCTACAATGAGCAGTTCTTC. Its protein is CASRYRGGSSYNEQFF.